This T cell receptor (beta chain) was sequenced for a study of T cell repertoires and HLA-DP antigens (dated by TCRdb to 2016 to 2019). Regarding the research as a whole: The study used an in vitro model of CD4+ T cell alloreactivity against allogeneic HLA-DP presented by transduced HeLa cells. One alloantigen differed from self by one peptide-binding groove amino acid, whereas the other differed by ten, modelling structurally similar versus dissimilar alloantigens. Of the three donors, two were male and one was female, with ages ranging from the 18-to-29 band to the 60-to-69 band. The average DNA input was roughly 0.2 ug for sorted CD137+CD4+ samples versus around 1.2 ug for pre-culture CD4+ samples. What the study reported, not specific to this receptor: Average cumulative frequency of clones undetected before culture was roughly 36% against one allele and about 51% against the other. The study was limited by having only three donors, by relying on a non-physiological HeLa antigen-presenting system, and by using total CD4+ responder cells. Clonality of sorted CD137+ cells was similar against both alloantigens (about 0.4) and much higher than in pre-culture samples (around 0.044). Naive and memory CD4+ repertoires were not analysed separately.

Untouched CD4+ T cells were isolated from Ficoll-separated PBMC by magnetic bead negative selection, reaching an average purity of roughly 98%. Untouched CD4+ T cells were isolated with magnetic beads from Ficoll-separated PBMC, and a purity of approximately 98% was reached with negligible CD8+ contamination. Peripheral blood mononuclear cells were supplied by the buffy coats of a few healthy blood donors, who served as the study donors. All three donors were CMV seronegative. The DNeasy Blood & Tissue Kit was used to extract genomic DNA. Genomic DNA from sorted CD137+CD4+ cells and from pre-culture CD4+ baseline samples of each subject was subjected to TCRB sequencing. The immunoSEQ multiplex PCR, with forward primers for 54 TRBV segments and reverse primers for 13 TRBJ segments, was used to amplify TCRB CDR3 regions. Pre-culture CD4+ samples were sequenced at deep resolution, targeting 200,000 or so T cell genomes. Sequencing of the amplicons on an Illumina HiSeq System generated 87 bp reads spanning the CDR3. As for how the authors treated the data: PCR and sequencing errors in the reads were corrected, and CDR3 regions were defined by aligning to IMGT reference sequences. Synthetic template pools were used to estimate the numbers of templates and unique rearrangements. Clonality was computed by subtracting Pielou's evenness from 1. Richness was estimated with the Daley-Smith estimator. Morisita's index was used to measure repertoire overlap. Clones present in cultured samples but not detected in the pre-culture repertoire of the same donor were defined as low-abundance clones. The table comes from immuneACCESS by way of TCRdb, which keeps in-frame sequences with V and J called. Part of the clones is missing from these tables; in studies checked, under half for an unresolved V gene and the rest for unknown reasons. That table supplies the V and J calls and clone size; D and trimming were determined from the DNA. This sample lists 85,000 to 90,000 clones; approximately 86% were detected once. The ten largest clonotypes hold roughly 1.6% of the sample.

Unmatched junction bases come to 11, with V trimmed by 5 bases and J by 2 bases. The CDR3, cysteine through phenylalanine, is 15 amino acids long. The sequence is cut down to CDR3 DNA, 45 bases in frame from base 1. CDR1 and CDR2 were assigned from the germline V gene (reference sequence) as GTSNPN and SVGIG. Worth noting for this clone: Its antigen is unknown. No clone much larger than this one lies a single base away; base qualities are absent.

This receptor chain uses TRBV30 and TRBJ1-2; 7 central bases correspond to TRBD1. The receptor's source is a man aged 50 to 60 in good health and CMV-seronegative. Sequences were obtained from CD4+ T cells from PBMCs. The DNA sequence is TGTGCCTGGTCTGGGAGAGGGACAGCAAACTATGGCTACACCTTC. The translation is CAWSGRGTANYGYTF.